This T cell receptor (beta chain) was profiled in a study of blood T cell repertoires in COVID-19. CDR3 length: 17 residues. The germline V gene has CDR1 SGHRS and CDR2 YFSETQ. Germline trimming cut 0 bases from V and 6 bases from J; bases unmatched to any gene: 5. Original data processing: Nucleated cell counts were estimated from reference gene primer amplification. Libraries were prepared by immunoSEQ multiplex PCR; TCRdb keeps only in-frame clonotypes and omits some of them. V and J calls and clone size follow that table, whereas D and trimming were derived from the DNA. The sample carries over 400,000 clones, 85% to 90% recorded once.

Sequencing was carried out using peripheral blood. The chain combines TRBV5-1 with TRBJ2-2; the match to TRBD2 covers 13 bases. The sequence was collected from a woman aged 45-65 years with COVID-19, enrolled during active disease. CDR3 nucleotides: TGCGCCAGCAGCTTGGGACTAGCGGGGGGAAAAGCCGGGGAGCTGTTTTTT. This encodes CASSLGLAGGKAGELFF.